The 30 T cell receptor beta chains below were found in one sample sequenced in a study of blood T cell repertoires in COVID-19. Clones were sequenced by immunoSEQ multiplex PCR, and TCRdb holds only the in-frame ones, with some missing. The data show 490,000 or so clones, around nine tenths seen once. Material for sequencing was PBMCs or T cells enriched from blood (not recorded which). These receptors came from a woman aged 55-70 years who had recovered from COVID-19.

This clone occurred a few times. The J gene is TRBJ1-2, the V gene TRBV2, with TRBD1 matching 7 bases. The CDR3 is 12 residues long. Germline CDR1 is SNHLY and CDR2 is FYNNEI. The J segment lost 4 bases and the V segment lost 8 bases, leaving 4 bases of the junction unmatched. CDR3 in amino acids: CASDRDSYGYTF. The CDR3 DNA reads TGTGCCAGCGACAGGGACTCCTATGGCTACACCTTC.

The chain employs TRBV28 and TRBJ2-7; the D is unclear. Germline lookup yields CDR1 MDHEN and CDR2 SYDVKM. The CDR3 runs to 13 residues. Trimming shortened V by 3 bases and J by 1 base, and 7 bases separated the two germline ends. The CDR3 DNA reads as TGTGCCAGCAGTTTGTGGGCTTCCTACGAGCAGTACTTC. This codes for CASSLWASYEQYF.

V usage is TRBV7-8 and J usage is TRBJ1-4, with 7 bases aligning to TRBD1. Losses at the gene ends were 6 bases for V and 8 bases for J; bases not matched to a gene: 12. The CDR3 consists of 15 residues. The V gene's germline CDR1 is SGHVS and CDR2 FQNEAQ. The DNA of the CDR3 is TGTGCCAGCAGGGGATCCGGGACAGTAAACGAAAAACTGTTTTTT. It is translated as CASRGSGTVNEKLFF.

The chain links TRBV12-5 to TRBJ2-2; D gene unclear. The CDR3 spans 15 residues. V was clipped by 6 bases and J by 6 bases, with 17 bases between them. Germline V gene sequence: CDR1 LGHNT, CDR2 FRNRAP. DNA of the CDR3: TGTGCTAGTGGCCTACACCCGAGCCGGGCCGGGGAGCTGTTTTTT. Translated, it gives CASGLHPSRAGELFF.

The chain employs TRBV11-3 and TRBJ2-7; the D gene is possibly TRBD1 (5 bases). Germline lookup yields CDR1 SGHNT and CDR2 YENEEA. Trimming took off 2 bases at V and 3 bases at J, with 14 bases between the two ends. This CDR3 comprises 15 residues. CDR3 DNA sequence: TGTGCCAGCAGCTTATCTCGACAGTTGGGCTACGAGCAGTACTTC. Its translation is CASSLSRQLGYEQYF.

The rearrangement uses TRBV3-1 (or the pseudogene TRBV3-2) and TRBJ1-3; D remains unclear. The germline V gene has CDR1 LGHDT and CDR2 YNNKEL (reference sequence). This CDR3 region has 16 residues. The V and J ends lost 1 base and 3 bases respectively, with 13 bases between them. CDR3 region: CASSQVARVGGNTIYF. DNA of the CDR3: TGTGCCAGCAGCCAAGTCGCGCGGGTGGGTGGAAACACCATATATTTT.

This clone was recorded once. The V call is TRBV5-1, the J call TRBJ1-1; tentative D call: TRBD1 (5 bases). Germline V CDR1 and CDR2: SGHRS, YFSETQ. There are 13 residues in the CDR3. Trimming took 5 bases from V and 0 from J, leaving 8 bases between them. The CDR3 sequence: CASRAGMNTEAFF. The DNA of the CDR3 is TGCGCCAGCAGGGCAGGGATGAACACTGAAGCTTTCTTT.

The chain couples TRBV4-1 to TRBJ2-1, with D possibly being TRBD2 (6 bases). The CDR3 has 14 amino acids. V lost 2 bases, J lost 5 bases, and 10 bases lay in between. Germline CDR1 and CDR2: MGHRA and YSYEKL. The CDR3 here is CASSQFSGDNEQFF. In DNA, the CDR3 is TGCGCCAGCAGCCAATTTAGCGGAGACAATGAGCAGTTCTTC.

This clone was observed a single time. The chain carries TRBV4-1 and TRBJ2-1, with 7 bases that match TRBD2. CDR1 and CDR2 (germline): MGHRA, YSYEKL. The V segment lost 4 bases and the J segment 7 bases; nucleotides outside the gene matches: 10. This CDR3 comprises 15 residues. In DNA, the CDR3 is TGCGCCAGCAGCCCTGGGGCTAGCGGTAATAATGAGCAGTTCTTC. Amino acid sequence: CASSPGASGNNEQFF.

CDR3: CASREGSLYGYTF. CDR3 in DNA: TGTGCCAGCAGGGAGGGATCCCTTTATGGCTACACCTTC. The chain uses TRBV6-5 and TRBJ1-2; D gene ambiguous. The CDR3 sequence is 13 residues long. V was clipped by 6 bases and J by 5 bases, with 13 bases between them. Germline CDR1 and CDR2: MNHEY and SVGAGI.

The chain joins TRBV28 to TRBJ2-6; 10 bases line up with TRBD1. The CDR3 extends over 17 amino acids. Germline CDR1 MDHEN, CDR2 SYDVKM. Trimming at V came to 3 bases and at J to 2 bases, leaving 4 bases not matched to a gene. The CDR3 bases are TGTGCCAGCAGTTTGAGGGACAGGGGCCCTGGGGCCAACGTCCTGACTTTC. Its translation is CASSLRDRGPGANVLTF.

The chain employs TRBV19 and TRBJ1-2; the D gene is possibly TRBD1 (6 bases). V was trimmed by 1 base and J by 3 bases, leaving 9 bases between them. From germline, CDR1 is LNHDA and CDR2 SQIVND (reference sequence). The CDR3 totals 14 residues. The CDR3 is CASSIAPGDYGYTF. The CDR3 DNA sequence: TGTGCCAGTAGTATAGCTCCAGGGGACTATGGCTACACCTTC.

This sequence joins TRBV6-5 and TRBJ1-5; no definite D call. Germline V gives CDR1 MNHEY, CDR2 SVGAGI. V lost 7 bases and J lost 3, with 10 bases in between. This CDR3 has 13 residues. In nucleotides, the CDR3 is TGTGCCAGCATAGGAGGGTCCAATCAGCCCCAGCATTTT. It specifies CASIGGSNQPQHF.

V and J are TRBV10-2 and TRBJ2-2, with TRBD2 identical over 7 bases. The CDR3 has 13 amino acids. Germline V gene lookup returns CDR1 WSHSY and CDR2 SAAADI. The V and J ends lost 6 bases and 6 bases, in that order; junction bases with no gene match: 4. CDR3 nucleotide sequence: TGCGCCAGCAGCGTGACTAGCCCCGGGGAGCTGTTTTTT. Translated: CASSVTSPGELFF.

This chain's CDR3 is CASGADRGRGELFF. The CDR3 region has the DNA TGTGCCAGCGGCGCAGACAGGGGACGTGGGGAACTGTTTTTT. The V call is TRBV3-1 (or the pseudogene TRBV3-2), the J call TRBJ1-4; 8 nucleotides agree with TRBD1. The CDR3 is 14 residues long. J was trimmed by 12 bases and V by 8 bases; bases with no gene match: 14. Germline-derived CDR1 and CDR2 are LGHDT and YNNKEL (reference sequence).

The chain links TRBV7-2 to TRBJ2-5, with D maybe TRBD2 (5 bases). Trimming removed 1 base from V and 5 bases from J, with 14 bases in between. The CDR3 has 15 residues. Germline-derived CDR1 and CDR2 are SGHTA and FQGNSA. CDR3 nucleotides: TGTGCCAGCAGCTTAGGAAGAGGGCTAGGGGAGACCCAGTACTTC. This codes for CASSLGRGLGETQYF.

The chain links TRBV5-1 to TRBJ2-7; TRBD2 is a possible D gene (6 bases). Trimming removed 4 bases at V and 4 bases at J, with 18 bases between. Germline assignment: CDR1 SGHRS and CDR2 YFSETQ. The CDR3 loop spans 15 amino acids. CDR3 sequence reads: CASSGTRGFGYEQYF. CDR3 nucleotide sequence: TGCGCCAGCAGCGGGACCCGGGGGTTTGGGTACGAGCAGTACTTC.

The chain links TRBV25-1 to TRBJ1-6; 8 positions match TRBD1. The CDR3 contains 16 residues. V shed 3 bases, J shed 9 bases, and the junction held 10 bases outside the gene matches. Germline V gene sequence: CDR1 MGHDK, CDR2 SYGVNS. CDR3 sequence: CASSETGVGPSSPLHF. DNA for the CDR3: TGTGCCAGCAGTGAGACAGGGGTCGGGCCCTCTTCACCCCTCCACTTT.

The CDR3 DNA reads TGTGCCAGCAGAAGACAGAATTACTATGGCTACACCTTC. Residues: CASRRQNYYGYTF. V usage is TRBV28 and J usage is TRBJ1-2, with a weak D call TRBD1 (5 bases). V was shortened by 6 bases and J by 3 bases, with 11 bases between the two germline ends. The CDR3 sequence is 13 residues long. Germline V CDR1 and CDR2: MDHEN, SYDVKM.

This chain links TRBV4-1 with TRBJ1-4; 8 nucleotides line up with TRBD1. V lost 1 base, J lost 5 bases, and 6 bases stayed unmatched. The CDR3 is 16 amino acids. Per germline, CDR1 MGHRA and CDR2 YSYEKL. CDR3 bases: TGCGCCAGCAGCCAAGGACAGGGGACTACGAATGAAAAACTGTTTTTT. Protein product: CASSQGQGTTNEKLFF.

The rearrangement links TRBV20-1 to TRBJ2-5; the D gene is possibly TRBD1 (7 bases). Germline lookup yields CDR1 DFQATT and CDR2 SNEGSKA (reference sequence). V was shortened by 3 bases and J by 4 bases, with 15 bases between the two germline ends. The CDR3 consists of 14 residues. The CDR3 loop is CSASRTGGSETQYF. As DNA, the CDR3 is TGCAGTGCTAGTCGGACAGGAGGGTCAGAGACCCAGTACTTC.

In its sample, this clone was seen once. This chain connects TRBV19 to TRBJ2-4; the D is unclear. CDR1 is LNHDA, CDR2 SQIVND, per germline (reference sequence). The CDR3 spans 11 residues. Written as DNA, the CDR3 is TGTGGAACGGTCGCCAAAAACATTCAGTACTTC. This gives the protein CGTVAKNIQYF. Full variable domain (outside the CDR3, taken from reference TRBV19 and TRBJ2-4): DGGITQSPKYLFRKEGQNVTLSCEQNLNHDAMYWYRQDPGQGLRLIYYSQIVNDFQKGDIAEGYSVSREKKESFPLTVTSAQKNPTAFYLCGTVAKNIQYFGAGTRLSVL.

J is TRBJ2-7 and V is TRBV27; D perhaps matches TRBD1 (5 bases). The CDR3 is 14 residues long. Germline V gene sequence: CDR1 MNHEY, CDR2 SMNVEV (reference sequence). V was clipped by 0 bases and J by 7 bases, with 13 bases between them. The CDR3 reads CASSLSGPFSEQYV. CDR3 DNA sequence: TGTGCCAGCAGTTTATCGGGGCCCTTCAGTGAGCAGTACGTC.

The V and J genes are TRBV2 and TRBJ2-3; 9 bases align to TRBD2. Trimming cost V 5 bases and J 4 bases; bases outside gene matches: 7. The CDR3 length is 15 residues. CDR1 SNHLY and CDR2 FYNNEI come from the germline V gene. CDR3 bases: TGTGCCAGCAGTAGCGCGGGGGGGCGGTCAGATACGCAGTATTTT. It encodes CASSSAGGRSDTQYF.

The CDR3 reads CASRRGQGASYEQYV. In DNA form, the CDR3 reads TGTGCCAGCAGGCGGGGGCAGGGAGCTTCCTACGAGCAGTACGTC. The chain recombines TRBV2 with TRBJ2-7, with TRBD2 as a possible D gene (7 bases). Germline V CDR1 and CDR2: SNHLY, FYNNEI. The CDR3 length is 15 residues. V lost 6 bases and J lost 1, with 16 bases in between.

The CDR3 DNA reads TGTGCCAGCAAATCCTATTCGGGGTTCTCTGGAAACACCATATATTTT. Translating it yields CASKSYSGFSGNTIYF. The chain joins TRBV27 to TRBJ1-3; D is ambiguous. CDR1 is MNHEY, CDR2 SMNVEV, per germline (reference sequence). V dropped 7 bases and J dropped 0 bases, with 16 bases sitting between them. The CDR3 covers 16 residues.

The J gene is TRBJ1-3, the V gene TRBV7-2, with TRBD1 matching 12 bases. Losses at the gene ends were 5 bases for V and 1 base for J; bases not matched to a gene: 12. CDR3 length equals 19 residues. Germline lookup yields CDR1 SGHTA and CDR2 FQGNSA. CDR3 amino acids: CASSPRFGTGGASGNTIYF. In DNA form, the CDR3 reads TGTGCCAGCAGCCCGAGGTTCGGGACAGGGGGCGCGTCTGGAAACACCATATATTTT. The whole variable domain, remainder taken from reference TRBV7-2 and TRBJ1-3, is GAGVSQSPSNKVTEKGKDVELRCDPISGHTALYWYRQSLGQGLEFLIYFQGNSAPDKSGLPSDRFSAERTGGSVSTLTIQRTQQEDSAVYLCASSPRFGTGGASGNTIYFGEGSWLTVV.

The V gene is TRBV11-2, the J gene TRBJ2-7; 7 nucleotides align to TRBD1. V shed 8 bases and J 1 base; nucleotides not matched to a gene: 11. The CDR3 loop spans 15 amino acids. Germline loops: CDR1 SGHAT, CDR2 FQNNGV. CDR3 sequence reads: CASATGARKSYEQYV. CDR3 nucleotides: TGTGCCAGCGCCACAGGGGCAAGGAAGTCCTACGAGCAGTACGTC.

J is TRBJ1-5 and V is TRBV6-5; D is ambiguous. The germline V gene encodes CDR1 MNHEY and CDR2 SVGAGI. The CDR3 has 14 amino acids. Trimming left V 5 bases short and J 3 bases short, with 11 bases between. CDR3: CASSPRVANQPQHF. Here the CDR3 DNA reads TGTGCCAGCAGTCCCCGGGTAGCCAATCAGCCCCAGCATTTT.

This CDR3 is CAISERQGVTDTQYF. DNA for the CDR3: TGTGCCATCAGTGAGAGGCAGGGGGTGACAGATACGCAGTATTTT. The genes are TRBV10-3 and TRBJ2-3; 7 bases match TRBD1. Germline-derived CDR1 and CDR2 are ENHRY and SYGVKD. CDR3 length: 15 residues. V lost 2 bases, J lost 3 bases, and 5 bases stayed unmatched.